Following are 3 T cell receptor beta chains from one sample sequenced in a study of T cells after posttransplantation cyclophosphamide. Some clones are missing from TCRdb's copy, which holds only in-frame ones; the method was immunoSEQ multiplex PCR. The sample consists of around 23,000 clones, 95% to 99% of them appearing once. The sequenced material came from naive CD8+ T cells sorted from PBMCs. Every receptor here comes from a man aged 35-49 years in good health, CMV-negative, and a related stem cell transplant donor.

This chain links TRBV15 with TRBJ1-1; maybe TRBD1 (5 bases). Germline V CDR1 and CDR2: LNHNV, YYDKDF (reference sequence). The CDR3 spans 15 residues. V gave up 0 bases and J gave up 6 bases, with 14 bases separating them. The chain's CDR3 is CATSRDKGMSAEAFF. The CDR3 DNA reads TGTGCCACCAGCAGAGACAAGGGGATGAGTGCTGAAGCTTTCTTT. Based on the CDR3 plus reference TRBV15 and TRBJ1-1, the full variable domain is DAMVIQNPRYQVTQFGKPVTLSCSQTLNHNVMYWYQQKSSQAPKLLFHYYDKDFNNEADTPDNFQSRRPNTSFCFLDIRSPGLGDTAMYLCATSRDKGMSAEAFFGQGTRLTVV.

The chain combines TRBV13 with TRBJ2-3; tentative D call: TRBD2 (5 bases). This CDR3 has 14 residues. Trimming removed 5 bases at V and 4 bases at J, with 13 bases between. Germline V CDR1 and CDR2: PRHDT, FYEKMQ (reference sequence). The CDR3 DNA is TGTGCCAGCAGCATAACACCTAGCTCAGATACGCAGTATTTT. Translated: CASSITPSSDTQYF.

J is TRBJ2-7 and V is TRBV28; D is possibly TRBD2 (5 bases). Germline-derived CDR1 and CDR2 are MDHEN and SYDVKM. The CDR3 sequence is 14 residues long. The V end was cut by 2 bases, the J end by 2 bases, with 10 bases between. In DNA form, the CDR3 reads TGTGCCAGCAGTTTACCGGGGTATACCTACGAGCAGTACTTC. This translates into CASSLPGYTYEQYF.